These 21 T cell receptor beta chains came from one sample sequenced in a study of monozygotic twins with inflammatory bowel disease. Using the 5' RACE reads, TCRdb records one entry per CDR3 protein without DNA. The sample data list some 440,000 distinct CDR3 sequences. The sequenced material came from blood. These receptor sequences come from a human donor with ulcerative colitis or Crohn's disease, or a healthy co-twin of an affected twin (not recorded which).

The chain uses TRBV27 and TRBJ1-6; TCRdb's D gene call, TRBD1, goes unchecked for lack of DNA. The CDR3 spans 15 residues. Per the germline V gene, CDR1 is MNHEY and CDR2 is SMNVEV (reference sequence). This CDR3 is CASTWTGGSNSPLHF.

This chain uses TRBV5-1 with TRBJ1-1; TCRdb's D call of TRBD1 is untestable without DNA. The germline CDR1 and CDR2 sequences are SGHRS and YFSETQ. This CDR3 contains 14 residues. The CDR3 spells CASSFQDRDTEAFF.

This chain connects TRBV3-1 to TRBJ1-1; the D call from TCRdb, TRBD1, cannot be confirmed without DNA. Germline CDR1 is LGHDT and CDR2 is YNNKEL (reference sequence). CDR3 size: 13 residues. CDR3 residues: CASSLSGDGEALF.

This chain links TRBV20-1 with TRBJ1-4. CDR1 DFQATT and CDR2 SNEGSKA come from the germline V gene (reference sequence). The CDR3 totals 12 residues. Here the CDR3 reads CSARANGEKLFF.

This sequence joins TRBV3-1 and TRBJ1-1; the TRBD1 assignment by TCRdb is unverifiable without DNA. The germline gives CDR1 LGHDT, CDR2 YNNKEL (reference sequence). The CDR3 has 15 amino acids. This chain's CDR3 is CASSPRQLTNTEAFF.

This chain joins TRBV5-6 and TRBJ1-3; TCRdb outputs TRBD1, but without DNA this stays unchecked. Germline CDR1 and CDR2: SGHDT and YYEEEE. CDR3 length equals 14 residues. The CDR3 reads CASAIGGSGYTIYF.

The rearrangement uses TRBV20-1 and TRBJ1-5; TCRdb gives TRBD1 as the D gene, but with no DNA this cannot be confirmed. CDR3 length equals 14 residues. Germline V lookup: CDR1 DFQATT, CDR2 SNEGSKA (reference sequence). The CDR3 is CSAGGQNSNQPQHF.

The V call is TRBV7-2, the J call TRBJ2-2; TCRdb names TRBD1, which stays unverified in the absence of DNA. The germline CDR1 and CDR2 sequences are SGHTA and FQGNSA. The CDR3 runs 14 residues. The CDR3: CASSFRGQGGELFF.

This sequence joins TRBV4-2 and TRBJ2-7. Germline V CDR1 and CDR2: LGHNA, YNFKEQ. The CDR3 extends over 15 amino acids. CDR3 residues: CASSQDAGIGYEQYF.

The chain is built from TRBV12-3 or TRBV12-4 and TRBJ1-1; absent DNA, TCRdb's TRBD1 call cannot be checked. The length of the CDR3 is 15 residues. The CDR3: CASRVNQGTRTEAFF.

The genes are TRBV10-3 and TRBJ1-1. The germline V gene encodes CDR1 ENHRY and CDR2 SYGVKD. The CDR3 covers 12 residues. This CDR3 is CATKHWNTEAFF.

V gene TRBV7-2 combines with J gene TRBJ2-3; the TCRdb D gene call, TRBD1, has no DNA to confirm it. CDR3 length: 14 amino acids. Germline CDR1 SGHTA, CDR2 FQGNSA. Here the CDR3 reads CASSPIGGTDTQYF.

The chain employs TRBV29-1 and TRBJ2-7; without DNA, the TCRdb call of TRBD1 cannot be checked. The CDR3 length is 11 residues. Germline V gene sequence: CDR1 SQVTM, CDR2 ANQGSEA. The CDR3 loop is CSVGAGHEQYF.

CDR3 region: CSVGDTSYGYTF. This chain links TRBV29-1 with TRBJ1-2. The CDR3 spans 12 residues. CDR1 and CDR2 from the germline V gene are SQVTM and ANQGSEA. Complete variable domain (other parts from reference TRBV29-1 and TRBJ1-2): SAVISQKPSRDICQRGTSLTIQCQVDSQVTMMFWYRQQPGQSLTLIATANQGSEATYESGFVIDKFPISRPNLTFSTLTVSNMSPEDSSIYLCSVGDTSYGYTFGSGTRLTVV.

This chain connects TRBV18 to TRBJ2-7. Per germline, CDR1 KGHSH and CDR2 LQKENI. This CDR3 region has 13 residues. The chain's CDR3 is CASSPRETYEQYF. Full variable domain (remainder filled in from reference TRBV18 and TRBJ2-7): NAGVMQNPRHLVRRRGQEARLRCSPMKGHSHVYWYRQLPEEGLKFMVYLQKENIIDESGMPKERFSAEFPKEGPSILRIQQVVRGDSAAYFCASSPRETYEQYFGPGTRLTVT.

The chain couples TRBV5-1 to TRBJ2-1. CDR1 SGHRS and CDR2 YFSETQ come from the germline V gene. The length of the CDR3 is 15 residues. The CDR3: CASSLDLAGTDEQFF.

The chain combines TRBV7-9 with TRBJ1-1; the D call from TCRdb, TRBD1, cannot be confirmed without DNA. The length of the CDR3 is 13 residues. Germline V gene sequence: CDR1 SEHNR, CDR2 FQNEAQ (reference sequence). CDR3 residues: CASSATGMAEAFF.

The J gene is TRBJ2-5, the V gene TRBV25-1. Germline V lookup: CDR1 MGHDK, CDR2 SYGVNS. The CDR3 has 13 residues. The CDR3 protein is CASSTQNQETQYF.

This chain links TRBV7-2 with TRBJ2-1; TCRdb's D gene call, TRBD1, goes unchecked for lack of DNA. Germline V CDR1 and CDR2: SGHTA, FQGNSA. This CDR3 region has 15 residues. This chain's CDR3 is CASSSSRGTYNEQFF.

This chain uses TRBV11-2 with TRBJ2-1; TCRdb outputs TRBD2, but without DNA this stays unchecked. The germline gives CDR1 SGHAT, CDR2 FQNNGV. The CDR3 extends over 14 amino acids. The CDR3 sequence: CASSPGPGRDEQFF. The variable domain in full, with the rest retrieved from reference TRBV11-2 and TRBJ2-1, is EAGVAQSPRYKIIEKRQSVAFWCNPISGHATLYWYQQILGQGPKLLIQFQNNGVVDDSQLPKDRFSAERLKGVDSTLKIQPAKLEDSAVYLCASSPGPGRDEQFFGPGTRLTVL.

CDR3 sequence: CASSYSQGAVGYTF. The chain couples TRBV6-5 to TRBJ1-2; with no DNA, the TCRdb D assignment of TRBD1 cannot be verified. The CDR3 has 14 residues. Per germline, CDR1 MNHEY and CDR2 SVGAGI.